These 29 T cell receptor beta chains originate from one sample sequenced in a study of regulatory T cells in long-lasting Graves disease. The sample's time point: newly diagnosed GD, antithyroid drugs for less than 3 months. PBMC RNA served as the TCR library source. Library construction for TCR beta used iRepertoire HTBI primers and Arm-PCR of CDR3 regions. TCRdb fed the multiplex PCR reads into MiXCR, producing one record per CDR3 protein. The table shows roughly 610,000 distinct CDR3 sequences, with roughly a sixth occurring only once. These same data were also listed under a study on T cells in Graves' hyperthyroidism and ophthalmopathy.

The sequenced sample was peripheral blood mononuclear cells (PBMCs), obtained at new diagnosis, from a patient treated with antithyroid drugs. These receptors were taken from a man aged 18 to 35 with Graves disease.

Notes on this clonotype: Since a much larger clone is just one base distant, this may be a read error. V gene TRBV3-1 combines with J gene TRBJ2-7; D call uncertain. This CDR3 has 12 residues. Germline loops: CDR1 LGHDT, CDR2 YNNKEL (reference sequence). Between the trimmed V and J ends, which lost 4 bases and 2 bases, there was a span of 6 bases. The CDR3 DNA reads TGTGCCAGCAGCCGTAACCCCTACGAGCAGTACTTC. This sequence encodes CASSRNPYEQYF.

As regards this clonotype: This may be a read error, as it is one base from a much larger clone. The chain links TRBV3-1 to TRBJ2-1; no clear D. V was trimmed by 4 bases and J by 7 bases, leaving 17 bases between them. This CDR3 contains 15 residues. The germline CDR1 and CDR2 sequences are LGHDT and YNNKEL (reference sequence). CDR3 residues: CASSLLTGTRNEQFF. The CDR3 DNA is TGTGCCAGCAGCCTACTGACCGGTACAAGAAATGAGCAGTTCTTC.

This clonotype showed up many times. The J gene is TRBJ2-7, the V gene TRBV15; 9 nucleotides line up with TRBD1. The ends lost 1 base at V and 4 bases at J; junction bases unmatched: 2. The CDR3 is 14 amino acids. Germline CDR1 and CDR2: LNHNV and YYDKDF (reference sequence). This chain's CDR3 is CATSRVGQGYEQYF. Written as DNA, the CDR3 is TGTGCCACCAGCAGAGTGGGACAGGGTTACGAGCAGTACTTC.

This clonotype was observed a handful of times. The chain joins TRBV5-5 to TRBJ2-7; 12 bases fit TRBD2. This CDR3 has 15 amino acids. Per the germline V gene, CDR1 is SGHKS and CDR2 is YYEKEE (reference sequence). V lost 4 bases and J lost 3; bases outside the gene matches: 5. For the CDR3, the DNA is TGTGCCAGCAGCATCGGACTAGCGGGGAACTACGAGCAGTACTTC. It codes for CASSIGLAGNYEQYF.

This clonotype was recorded many times. V is TRBV7-9 and J is TRBJ2-5, with 7 bases identical to TRBD2. The CDR3 covers 16 residues. The germline V gene has CDR1 SEHNR and CDR2 FQNEAQ (reference sequence). Germline trimming cut 1 base from V and 5 bases from J; bases unmatched to any gene: 10. In DNA form, the CDR3 reads TGTGCCAGCAGCTTAGGAGGCGGGAGTAAAGAGGAGACCCAGTACTTC. Amino acids: CASSLGGGSKEETQYF. The complete variable domain, with remaining parts taken from reference TRBV7-9 and TRBJ2-5, reads DTGVSQNPRHKITKRGQNVTFRCDPISEHNRLYWYRQTLGQGPEFLTYFQNEAQLEKSRLLSDRFSAERPKGSFSTLEIQRTEQGDSAMYLCASSLGGGSKEETQYFGPGTRLLVL.

This clonotype showed up many times. The chain employs TRBV20-1 and TRBJ2-5; TRBD2 matches at 10 bases. CDR3 length: 15 amino acids. Germline V gene sequence: CDR1 DFQATT, CDR2 SNEGSKA (reference sequence). Germline trimming cut 5 bases from V and 5 bases from J; bases unmatched to any gene: 11. As DNA, the CDR3 is TGCAGTGCTCTCCCTAGCGGGAGAAGTTGGGAGACCCAGTACTTC. Translation: CSALPSGRSWETQYF.

The gene calls are TRBV18 and TRBJ1-4, with D perhaps TRBD1 (6 bases). Looked up from germline, CDR1 is KGHSH and CDR2 is LQKENI. The CDR3 contains 15 residues. V lost 4 bases, J lost 8 bases, and 17 bases lay in between. CDR3: CASSQTRDTWEKLFF. The CDR3 DNA sequence: TGTGCCAGCTCACAAACACGGGACACCTGGGAAAAACTGTTTTTT.

At least ten counts were recorded for this clonotype. The genes are TRBV7-2 and TRBJ2-7; D may correspond to TRBD1 or TRBD2 (5 bases each). This CDR3 has 17 residues. With 1 base removed from V and 2 bases from J, the gap between germline ends came to 18 bases. The V gene's germline CDR1 is SGHTA and CDR2 FQGNSA. The CDR3 sequence: CASSLVVGGSNPYEQYF. CDR3 bases: TGTGCCAGCAGCTTAGTTGTTGGGGGATCGAATCCCTACGAGCAGTACTTC. Complete variable domain (other parts from reference TRBV7-2 and TRBJ2-7): GAGVSQSPSNKVTEKGKDVELRCDPISGHTALYWYRQSLGQGLEFLIYFQGNSAPDKSGLPSDRFSAERTGGSVSTLTIQRTQQEDSAVYLCASSLVVGGSNPYEQYFGPGTRLTVT.

The sample holds a few counts of this clonotype. The genes are TRBV12-3 or TRBV12-4 and TRBJ1-5, with D maybe TRBD1 (6 bases). The CDR3 sequence is 15 residues long. Deletions cut 5 bases from V and 1 base from J, with 12 bases between. CDR3: CASSVGGSSNQPQHF. CDR3 nucleotides: TGTGCCAGCAGTGTAGGGGGGTCGAGCAATCAGCCCCAGCATTTT.

This clonotype occurred many times. The chain joins TRBV12-3 or TRBV12-4 to TRBJ1-1, with D unclear. This CDR3 has 12 amino acids. Trimming stripped 8 bases from V and 4 bases from J, with 11 bases between. The CDR3 region is CASVFGGTEAFF. CDR3 nucleotide sequence: TGTGCCAGCGTCTTCGGCGGCACTGAAGCTTTCTTT.

CDR3 DNA: TGTGCCAGCAGCCAAGATCGACAGGGGCGTCAGTACTTC. Translation gives CASSQDRQGRQYF. The V and J genes are TRBV3-1 and TRBJ2-7; the match to TRBD1 covers 8 bases. J was trimmed by 10 bases and V by 0 bases; bases with no gene match: 5. There are 13 residues in the CDR3. Per the germline V gene, CDR1 is LGHDT and CDR2 is YNNKEL (reference sequence).

This clonotype was picked up many times. V usage is TRBV20-1 and J usage is TRBJ2-3; 8 bases align to TRBD2. The germline V gene has CDR1 DFQATT and CDR2 SNEGSKA (reference sequence). J lost 3 bases, V lost 2 bases, and 10 bases had no gene match. The length of the CDR3 is 16 residues. The CDR3 here is CSARFLQRERTDTQYF. The CDR3 nucleotides are TGCAGTGCTAGATTCCTCCAGCGGGAGAGGACAGATACGCAGTATTTT.

This clonotype was picked up many times. Written as DNA, the CDR3 is TGTGCCAGCAGCCCCCGGACAGGGGAACTACACACAGATACGCAGTATTTT. Residues: CASSPRTGELHTDTQYF. This chain connects TRBV13 to TRBJ2-3; 9 positions match TRBD1. The CDR3 extends over 17 amino acids. V lost 5 bases, J lost 2 bases, and 11 bases stayed unmatched. In germline, CDR1 is PRHDT, CDR2 FYEKMQ (reference sequence). Using reference TRBV13 and TRBJ2-3 for the parts outside the CDR3, the full variable domain is AAGVIQSPRHLIKEKRETATLKCYPIPRHDTVYWYQQGPGQDPQFLISFYEKMQSDKGSIPDRFSAQQFSDYHSELNMSSLELGDSALYFCASSPRTGELHTDTQYFGPGTRLTVL.

This clonotype was seen ten or more times. The chain carries TRBV7-9 and TRBJ2-7; D gene uncertain. Deletions cut 5 bases from V and 5 bases from J, with 10 bases between. Germline CDR1 and CDR2: SEHNR and FQNEAQ (reference sequence). The CDR3 loop spans 12 amino acids. In DNA, the CDR3 is TGTGCCAGCAGCCAAATATCGGACGAGCAGTACTTC. Encoded protein: CASSQISDEQYF.

This clonotype was found many times. The chain has TRBV7-3 and TRBJ2-7, with D unresolved. Per germline, CDR1 SGHTA and CDR2 FQGTGA. This CDR3 has 13 residues. V was cut by 4 bases and J by 0 bases, with 7 bases left in between. The CDR3 protein is CASSWRHSYEQYF. Written as DNA, the CDR3 is TGTGCCAGCAGCTGGCGACACTCCTACGAGCAGTACTTC.

This clonotype came up many times. V is TRBV12-3 or TRBV12-4 and J is TRBJ2-2, with 7 bases that match TRBD2. The V gene end was trimmed by 3 bases and the J gene end by 4 bases; junction bases not matched to a gene: 5. CDR3 length equals 15 residues. The CDR3 reads CASSLGRAFTGELFF. The CDR3 nucleotides read TGTGCCAGCAGTTTGGGGAGGGCCTTCACCGGGGAGCTGTTTTTT.

This clonotype was recorded many times. The rearrangement uses TRBV12-3 or TRBV12-4 and TRBJ1-4; no reliable D call. CDR3 length: 12 amino acids. Between the trimmed V and J ends, which lost 6 bases and 6 bases, there was a span of 8 bases. The DNA for the CDR3 is TGTGCCAGCAGGTACAGCGATGAAAAACTGTTTTTT. Its translation: CASRYSDEKLFF.

This clonotype was seen repeatedly, ten times or more. The rearrangement joins TRBV29-1 to TRBJ2-1; D possibly corresponds to TRBD1 (5 bases). The germline V gene encodes CDR1 SQVTM and CDR2 ANQGSEA. The CDR3 is 11 residues long. Trimming took off 3 bases at V and 8 bases at J, with 8 bases between the two ends. The DNA for the CDR3 is TGCAGCGTTGACAGGGATTATGAGCAGTTCTTC. It yields the protein CSVDRDYEQFF.

This clonotype turned up a few times. The CDR3 region has the DNA TGTGCCAGCAAATTTCGACAGTCATATAGCAATCAGCCCCAGCATTTT. Protein sequence: CASKFRQSYSNQPQHF. The chain recombines TRBV6-2 or TRBV6-3 with TRBJ1-5; TRBD1 is a possible D gene (5 bases). Germline V gives CDR1 MNHEY, CDR2 SVGEGT. The germline V and J ends were trimmed by 7 bases and 0 bases, with 16 bases remaining between them. The CDR3 contains 16 residues.

This clonotype has only a few counts. V and J are TRBV7-8 and TRBJ1-3; the match to TRBD1 covers 9 bases. The V gene's germline CDR1 is SGHVS and CDR2 FQNEAQ. Trimming at V came to 5 bases and at J to 4 bases, leaving 6 bases not matched to a gene. The CDR3 is 15 residues long. The DNA for the CDR3 is TGTGCCAGCAGCCAAGGGACAGGGTTCGGAAACACCATATATTTT. This translates into CASSQGTGFGNTIYF.

This clonotype was seen repeatedly, ten times or more. The chain recombines TRBV27 with TRBJ1-1; D not resolved. With 0 bases removed from V and 1 base from J, the gap between germline ends came to 15 bases. The V gene's germline CDR1 is MNHEY and CDR2 SMNVEV (reference sequence). This CDR3 is 17 amino acids long. The CDR3 sequence is CASSLSQYYSENTEAFF. Written as DNA, the CDR3 is TGTGCCAGCAGTTTATCCCAATACTATAGTGAGAACACTGAAGCTTTCTTT.

The J gene is TRBJ2-7, the V gene TRBV5-1; perhaps TRBD1 as D (5 bases). Deletions cut 0 bases from V and 3 bases from J, with 16 bases between. The germline V gene has CDR1 SGHRS and CDR2 YFSETQ. The CDR3 is 16 amino acids. As DNA, the CDR3 is TGCGCCAGCAGCTTGGTAGGCGGTGACAGCTTCTACGAGCAGTACTTC. It encodes CASSLVGGDSFYEQYF.

The genes are TRBV3-1 and TRBJ1-1; 8 bases align to TRBD1. Losses at the gene ends were 1 base for V and 3 bases for J; bases not matched to a gene: 4. The CDR3 runs 15 residues. Germline CDR1 LGHDT, CDR2 YNNKEL (reference sequence). CDR3 loop: CASSQGTGRDTEAFF. For the CDR3, the DNA is TGTGCCAGCAGCCAAGGGACAGGGAGGGACACTGAAGCTTTCTTT.

This clonotype was seen many times. This chain uses TRBV11-2 with TRBJ2-7; TRBD2 aligns across 7 bases. V was pared by 5 bases and J by 3 bases, with 4 bases of the junction left unmatched. This CDR3 is 13 amino acids long. CDR1 is SGHAT and CDR2 is FQNNGV in the germline V gene. The chain's CDR3 is CASSPQRGYEQYF. The CDR3 DNA follows: TGTGCCAGCAGCCCTCAGCGGGGCTACGAGCAGTACTTC.

There are many counts of this clonotype. The chain couples TRBV12-3 or TRBV12-4 to TRBJ2-1; TRBD2 might be the D (6 bases). Trimming took 3 bases from V and 6 from J, leaving 12 bases between them. This CDR3 spans 14 amino acids. The CDR3 here is CASSFGYSGNEQFF. CDR3 sequence (DNA): TGTGCCAGCAGTTTTGGGTATAGCGGCAATGAGCAGTTCTTC.

The chain combines TRBV13 with TRBJ1-2; D uncertain. The germline V gene encodes CDR1 PRHDT and CDR2 FYEKMQ (reference sequence). The CDR3 runs to 12 residues. The V end lost 6 bases, the J end lost 2 bases, and 7 bases lay between the germline ends. The CDR3 region is CASRAENYGYTF. The CDR3 nucleotides read TGTGCCAGCAGGGCAGAAAACTATGGCTACACCTTC.

Only a few counts were recorded for this clonotype. The chain carries TRBV7-9 and TRBJ1-1; perhaps TRBD1 as D (6 bases). Germline V lookup: CDR1 SEHNR, CDR2 FQNEAQ (reference sequence). Trimming cost V 2 bases and J 1 base, with 11 bases left between them. The CDR3 is 15 residues long. CDR3 nucleotides: TGTGCCAGCAGCTTACCGGCGACAGGGAACACTGAAGCTTTCTTT. Translating it yields CASSLPATGNTEAFF. The variable domain in full, completed from reference TRBV7-9 and TRBJ1-1, reads DTGVSQNPRHKITKRGQNVTFRCDPISEHNRLYWYRQTLGQGPEFLTYFQNEAQLEKSRLLSDRFSAERPKGSFSTLEIQRTEQGDSAMYLCASSLPATGNTEAFFGQGTRLTVV.

This clonotype was counted many times. The chain has TRBV5-1 and TRBJ2-5; D is unresolved. Trimming took off 4 bases at V and 4 bases at J, with 17 bases between the two ends. CDR3 size: 15 residues. Germline V gene sequence: CDR1 SGHRS, CDR2 YFSETQ. CDR3 sequence: CASSRGQSVGETQYF. As DNA, the CDR3 is TGCGCCAGCAGCCGCGGTCAGTCAGTGGGAGAGACCCAGTACTTC.

The chain combines TRBV5-4 with TRBJ2-7; 7 positions agree with TRBD2. Trimming took 4 bases from V and 0 from J; bases not matched to a gene: 7. This CDR3 has 15 amino acids. CDR1 and CDR2 from the germline V gene are SGHNT and YYREEE (reference sequence). The DNA for the CDR3 is TGTGCCAGCAGCCAAACGGCGGGAGTCTCCTACGAGCAGTACTTC. It codes for CASSQTAGVSYEQYF. The full variable domain, completed using reference TRBV5-4 and TRBJ2-7, is ETGVTQSPTHLIKTRGQQVTLRCSSQSGHNTVSWYQQALGQGPQFIFQYYREEENGRGNFPPRFSGLQFPNYSSELNVNALELDDSALYLCASSQTAGVSYEQYFGPGTRLTVT.